This TCR beta chain was found in a study of T cells in Graves' hyperthyroidism and ophthalmopathy (dated by TCRdb to about 2019). Regarding the study in general: Peripheral blood samples were taken at initial diagnosis, before any treatment was given. To identify TCR V-J signatures that set the groups apart, the researchers used a discovery cohort of 100 patients, made up of 40 to 45 with Graves' ophthalmopathy and 55 to 65 with stable Graves' hyperthyroidism. Prospective prediction of ophthalmopathy was tested in an independent validation cohort of fewer than 20 hyperthyroidism patients and some 17 patients who later progressed to ophthalmopathy. The approximately 100 discovery patients were divided at random into training and test sets in a 7:3 ratio. In more than five Graves' hyperthyroidism patients, the study also compared T-cell repertoires from thyroid tissue with T-cell repertoires from blood. Following sampling, methimazole starting at 30 mg daily was given to hyperthyroidism patients, and high-dose intravenous methylprednisolone was given to ophthalmopathy patients. According to the paper, TCR Vbeta CDR3 sequencing was carried out on around 140 peripheral blood samples, which came from 40 to 45 ophthalmopathy, 80 or so hyperthyroidism and some 17 progressor patients.

This clonotype was observed a handful of times. Which antigen it targets is not known. No base quality information exists; no much larger clone differs at one position. Ophthalmopathy patients had moderately to severely active disease, with a Clinical Activity Score of 3 or more, a NOSPECS grade of 4 or more, and a disease duration of less than 3 months. The study excluded patients with uncontrolled infections, other autoimmune diseases, pregnancy or lactation. Clinical symptoms, serum thyroxine and TRAb, thyroid ultrasound, and orbital computed tomography formed the basis for the diagnoses. PBMCs were isolated from 8 to 10 ml of fresh peripheral blood by Ficoll-Paque density gradient centrifugation. Trizol reagent was used to extract total RNA, and RNA quality was then checked on an Agilent 2100 Bioanalyzer. On the study overall, not on this receptor specifically: Sample size was not statistically predetermined, and blinding of investigators to group allocation was not performed. Most expanded thyroid clonotypes (frequency above 0.001) were also detected in blood, suggesting blood repertoires may reflect thyroid immune responses. In cross-validation, a model built on a 13 V-J signature told ophthalmopathy apart from stable hyperthyroidism with approximately 91% sensitivity and approximately 84% specificity, and in testing the same model reached 80%/75%. In validation, the model predicted progression to ophthalmopathy a median of around six months before onset, with 70% to 71% sensitivity and roughly 77% specificity.

The TCR beta CDR3 regions were amplified from RNA transcripts. For the first round of RT-PCR on the TCR CDR3, the HTBI primer set was used together with the Qiagen OneStep RT-PCR kit. Libraries were constructed in a second round of multiplex PCR, after which size selection and purification were performed. Libraries were sequenced paired-end with 100 bp reads on an Illumina HiSeq2000. The paper's processing steps were these. Raw data were processed with SOAPnuke, discarding reads with adapters, uncalled bases, mean Phred below 15, or no exact constant-primer or identifier match. COPE v1.2.5 was used to merge the high-quality paired reads, and each unique nucleotide sequence was defined as a clonotype. Clonotypes were aligned to IMGT TRBV, TRBD and TRBJ reference segments using MiTCR v1.1. The analysis included only V-J combinations with a frequency above 0.0001, which together covered over 98% of the repertoires. The TCS score was defined as the ratio of F50 (clonal expansion) to E x V (chaos), calculated using BLOSUM62-based TCRdist between CDR3 peptides within each V-J. Welch's t-statistics and random forest reduced 500 to 550 V-J features to about 13, which were used in a naive Bayes classifier (R e1071). Using fastp at Q25 and MiXCR, TCRdb reprocessed the public reads and kept productive beta chains. Rows are combined by CDR3 protein, so each entry shows the most common genes and DNA. The V and J calls come from TCRdb's annotation, not from the publication. For this sample there are roughly 500,000 distinct CDR3 sequences; about 16% appear just once. The ten largest account for 25% to 35% of the sample.

From its cysteine to its phenylalanine, the CDR3 spans 16 amino acids. The sequence is cut down to CDR3 DNA, 48 bases in frame from base 1. The germline V gene (reference sequence) yields SEHNR for CDR1 and FQNEAQ for CDR2. V has 2 bases trimmed and J has 7 bases trimmed; junction bases matching no gene number 6. Sequenced material: blood. The clonotype comes from a woman aged 25 to 45 with Graves' ophthalmopathy. The sequence is built from TRBV7-9 and TRBJ1-4; TRBD1 agrees with 11 junctional bases. This receptor carries the CDR3 CASSLQPGTGGEKLFF. Read as DNA, the sequence is TGTGCCAGCAGCTTACAACCCGGGACAGGGGGTGAAAAACTGTTTTTT.